There are many counts of the clone carrying this T cell receptor beta chain. Its specificity is unknown. This record belongs to a study of T-cell reconstitution after alpha-beta-depleted transplantation in children. Study conclusions and caveats: Newly produced T cells mostly provided counts and TCRbeta diversity after one year, as hyperexpanded clones declined. Some patients owed their high day-60 TCRbeta diversity to surviving recipient T cells and thymic progenitors. Several hundred rapidly expanded clones from non-depleted graft cells reportedly supplied alpha-beta T cells about two months post-transplant.

Unique molecular identifiers tagged the TCRbeta library. TCRdb called the PCR reads again in MiXCR, with one record for every CDR3 protein. The sample yields roughly 420,000 distinct CDR3 sequences, around 15% seen once. This CDR3 is 15 amino acids long. V lost 4 bases and J lost 4; bases outside the gene matches: 9. The V gene's germline CDR1 is SQVTM and CDR2 ANQGSEA. The source is a boy younger than two who had a stem cell transplant for Wiskott-Aldrich syndrome, so the T cells may come from the graft donor. The chain has TRBV29-1 and TRBJ2-3, with 9 positions matching TRBD2. The input for sequencing was PBMCs, mostly from graft donor cells, taken 360 days after TCRalphabeta/CD19-depleted stem cell transplant. The CDR3 spells CSVVGLAGQSDTQYF. For the CDR3, the DNA is TGCAGCGTTGTCGGTCTAGCGGGGCAATCAGATACGCAGTATTTT.